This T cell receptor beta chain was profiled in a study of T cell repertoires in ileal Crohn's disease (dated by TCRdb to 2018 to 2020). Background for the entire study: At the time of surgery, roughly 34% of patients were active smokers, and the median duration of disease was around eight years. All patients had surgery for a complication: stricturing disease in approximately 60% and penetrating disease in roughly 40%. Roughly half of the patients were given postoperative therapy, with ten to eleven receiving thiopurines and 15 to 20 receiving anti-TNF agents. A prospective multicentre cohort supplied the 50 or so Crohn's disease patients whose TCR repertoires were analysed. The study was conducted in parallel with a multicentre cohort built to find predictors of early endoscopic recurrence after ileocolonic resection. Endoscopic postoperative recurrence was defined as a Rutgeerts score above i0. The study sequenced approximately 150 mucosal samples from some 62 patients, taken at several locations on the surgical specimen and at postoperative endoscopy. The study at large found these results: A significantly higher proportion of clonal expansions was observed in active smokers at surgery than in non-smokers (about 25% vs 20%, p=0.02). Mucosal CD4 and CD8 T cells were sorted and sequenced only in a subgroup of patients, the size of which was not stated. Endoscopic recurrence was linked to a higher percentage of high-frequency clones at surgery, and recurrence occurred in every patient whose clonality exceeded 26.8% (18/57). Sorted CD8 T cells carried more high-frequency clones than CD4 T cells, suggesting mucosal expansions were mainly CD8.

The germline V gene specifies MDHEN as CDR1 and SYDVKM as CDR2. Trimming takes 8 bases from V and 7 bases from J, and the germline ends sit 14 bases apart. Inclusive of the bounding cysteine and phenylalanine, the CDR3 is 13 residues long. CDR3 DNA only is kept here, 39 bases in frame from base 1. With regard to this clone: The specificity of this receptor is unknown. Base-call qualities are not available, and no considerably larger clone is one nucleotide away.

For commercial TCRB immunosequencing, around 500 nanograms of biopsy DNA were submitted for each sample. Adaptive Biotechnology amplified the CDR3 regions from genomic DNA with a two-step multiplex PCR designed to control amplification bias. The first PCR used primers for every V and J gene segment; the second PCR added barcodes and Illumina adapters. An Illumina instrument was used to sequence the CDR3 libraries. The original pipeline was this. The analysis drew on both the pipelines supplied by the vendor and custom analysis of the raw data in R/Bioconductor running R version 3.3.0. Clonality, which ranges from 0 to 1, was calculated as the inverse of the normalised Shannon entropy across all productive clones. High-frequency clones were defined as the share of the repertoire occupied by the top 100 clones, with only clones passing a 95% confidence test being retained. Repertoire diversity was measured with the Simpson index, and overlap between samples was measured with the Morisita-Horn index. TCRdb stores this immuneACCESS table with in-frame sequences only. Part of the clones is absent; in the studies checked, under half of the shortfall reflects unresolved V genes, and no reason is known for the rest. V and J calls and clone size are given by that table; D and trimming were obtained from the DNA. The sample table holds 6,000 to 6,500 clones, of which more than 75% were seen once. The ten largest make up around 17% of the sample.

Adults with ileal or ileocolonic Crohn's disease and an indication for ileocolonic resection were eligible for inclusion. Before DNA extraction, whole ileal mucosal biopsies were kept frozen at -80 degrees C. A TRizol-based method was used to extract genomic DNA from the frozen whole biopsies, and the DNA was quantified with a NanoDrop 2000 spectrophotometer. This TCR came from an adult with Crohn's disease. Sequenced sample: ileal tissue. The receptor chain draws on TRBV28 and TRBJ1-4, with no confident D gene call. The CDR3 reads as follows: CASGPGVGEKLFF. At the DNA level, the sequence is TGTGCCAGCGGACCCGGGGTCGGTGAAAAACTGTTTTTT.